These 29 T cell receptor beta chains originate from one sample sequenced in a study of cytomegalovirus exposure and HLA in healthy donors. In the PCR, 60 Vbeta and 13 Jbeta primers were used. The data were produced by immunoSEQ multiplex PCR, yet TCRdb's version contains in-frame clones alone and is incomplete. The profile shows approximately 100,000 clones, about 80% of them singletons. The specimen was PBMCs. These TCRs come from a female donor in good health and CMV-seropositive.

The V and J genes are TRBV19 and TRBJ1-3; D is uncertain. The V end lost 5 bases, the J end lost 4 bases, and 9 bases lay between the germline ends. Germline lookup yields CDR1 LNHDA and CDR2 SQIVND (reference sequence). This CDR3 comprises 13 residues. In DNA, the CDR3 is TGTGCCAGTAGTTCCGAGGCGGGAAACACCATATATTTT. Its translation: CASSSEAGNTIYF.

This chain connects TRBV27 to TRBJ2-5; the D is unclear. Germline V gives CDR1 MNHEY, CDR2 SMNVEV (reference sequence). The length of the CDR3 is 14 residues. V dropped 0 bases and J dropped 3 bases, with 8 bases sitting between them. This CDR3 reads CASSLSTPEETQYF. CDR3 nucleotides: TGTGCCAGCAGTTTATCGACTCCCGAAGAGACCCAGTACTTC.

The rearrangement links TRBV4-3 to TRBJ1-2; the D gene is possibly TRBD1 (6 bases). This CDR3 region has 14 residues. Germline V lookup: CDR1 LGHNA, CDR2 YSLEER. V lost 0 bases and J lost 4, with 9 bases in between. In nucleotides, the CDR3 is TGCGCCAGCAGCCAAGAGGCCAGGGGCTATGGCTACACCTTC. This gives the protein CASSQEARGYGYTF.

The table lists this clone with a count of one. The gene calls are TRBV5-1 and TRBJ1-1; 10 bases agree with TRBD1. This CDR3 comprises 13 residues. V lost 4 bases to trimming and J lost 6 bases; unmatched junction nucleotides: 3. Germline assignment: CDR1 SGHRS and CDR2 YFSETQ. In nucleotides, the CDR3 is TGCGCCAGCAGCACGGGACAGGGGTCTGAAGCTTTCTTT. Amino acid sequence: CASSTGQGSEAFF.

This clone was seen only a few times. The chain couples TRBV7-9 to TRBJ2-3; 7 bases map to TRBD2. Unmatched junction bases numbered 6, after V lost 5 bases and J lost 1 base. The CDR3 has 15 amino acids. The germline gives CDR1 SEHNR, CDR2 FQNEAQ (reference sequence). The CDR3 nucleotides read TGTGCCAGCAGCACGGCTAGCGGAGGCACAGATACGCAGTATTTT. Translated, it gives CASSTASGGTDTQYF.

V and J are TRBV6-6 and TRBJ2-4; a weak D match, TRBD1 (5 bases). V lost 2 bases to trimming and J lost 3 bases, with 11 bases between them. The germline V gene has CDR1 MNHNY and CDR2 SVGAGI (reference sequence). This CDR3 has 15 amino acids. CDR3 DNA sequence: TGTGCCAGCAGTTACAGGGGCGATAGCAAAAACATTCAGTACTTC. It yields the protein CASSYRGDSKNIQYF.

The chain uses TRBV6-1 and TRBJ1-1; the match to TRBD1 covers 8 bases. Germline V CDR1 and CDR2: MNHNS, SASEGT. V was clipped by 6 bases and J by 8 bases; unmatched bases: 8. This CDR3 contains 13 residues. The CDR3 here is CASSLDRVQEAFF. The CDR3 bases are TGTGCCAGCAGCCTGGACAGGGTCCAAGAAGCTTTCTTT.

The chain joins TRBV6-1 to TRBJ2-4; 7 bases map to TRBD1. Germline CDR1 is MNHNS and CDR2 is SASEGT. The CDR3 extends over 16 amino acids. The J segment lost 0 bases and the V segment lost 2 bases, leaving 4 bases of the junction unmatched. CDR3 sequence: CASSEYRGLAKNIQYF. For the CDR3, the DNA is TGTGCCAGCAGTGAATACAGGGGTCTAGCCAAAAACATTCAGTACTTC.

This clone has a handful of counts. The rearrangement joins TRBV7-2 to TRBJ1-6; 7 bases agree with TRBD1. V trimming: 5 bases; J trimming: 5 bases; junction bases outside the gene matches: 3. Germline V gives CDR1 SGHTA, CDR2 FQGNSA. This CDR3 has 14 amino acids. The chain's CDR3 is CASSPQGDNSPLHF. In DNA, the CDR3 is TGTGCCAGCAGCCCTCAGGGGGATAATTCACCCCTCCACTTT.

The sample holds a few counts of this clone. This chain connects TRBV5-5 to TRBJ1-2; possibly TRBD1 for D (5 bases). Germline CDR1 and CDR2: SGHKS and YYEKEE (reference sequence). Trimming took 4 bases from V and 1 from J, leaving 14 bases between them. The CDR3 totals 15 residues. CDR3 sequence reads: CASSILGRDNYGYTF. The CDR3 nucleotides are TGTGCCAGCAGCATTTTGGGCAGGGATAACTATGGCTACACCTTC.

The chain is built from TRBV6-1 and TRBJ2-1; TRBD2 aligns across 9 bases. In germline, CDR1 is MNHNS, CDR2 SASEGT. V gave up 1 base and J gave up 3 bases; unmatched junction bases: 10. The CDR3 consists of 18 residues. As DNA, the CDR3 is TGTGCCAGCAGTGAAGAAGAAGCGGGGGGCCCTAACTACAATGAGCAGTTCTTC. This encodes CASSEEEAGGPNYNEQFF.

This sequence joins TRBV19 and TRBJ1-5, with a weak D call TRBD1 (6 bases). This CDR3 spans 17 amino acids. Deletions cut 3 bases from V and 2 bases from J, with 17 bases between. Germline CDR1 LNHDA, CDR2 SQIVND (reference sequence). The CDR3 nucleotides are TGTGCCAGTAGTATTCACTTGTGGGGGCGAGGCAATCAGCCCCAGCATTTT. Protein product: CASSIHLWGRGNQPQHF.

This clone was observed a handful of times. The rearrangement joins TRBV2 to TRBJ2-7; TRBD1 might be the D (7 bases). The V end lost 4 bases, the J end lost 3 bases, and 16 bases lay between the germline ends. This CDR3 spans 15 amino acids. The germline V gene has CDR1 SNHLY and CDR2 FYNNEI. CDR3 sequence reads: CASSGGQGGFYEQYF. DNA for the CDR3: TGTGCCAGCAGTGGGGGGCAGGGGGGCTTCTACGAGCAGTACTTC. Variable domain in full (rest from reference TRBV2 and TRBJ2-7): EPEVTQTPSHQVTQMGQEVILRCVPISNHLYFYWYRQILGQKVEFLVSFYNNEISEKSEIFDDQFSVERPDGSNFTLKIRSTKLEDSAMYFCASSGGQGGFYEQYFGPGTRLTVT.

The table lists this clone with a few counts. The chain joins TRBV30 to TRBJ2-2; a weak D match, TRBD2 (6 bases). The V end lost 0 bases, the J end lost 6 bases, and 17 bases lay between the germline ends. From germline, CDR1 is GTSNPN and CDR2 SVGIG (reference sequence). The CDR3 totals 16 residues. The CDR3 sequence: CAWSVVAGRYPGELFF. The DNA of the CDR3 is TGTGCCTGGAGTGTTGTGGCAGGGAGGTATCCCGGGGAGCTGTTTTTT. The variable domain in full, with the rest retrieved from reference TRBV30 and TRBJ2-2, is SQTIHQWPATLVQPVGSPLSLECTVEGTSNPNLYWYRQAAGRGLQLLFYSVGIGQISSEVPQNLSASRPQDRQFILSSKKLLLSDSGFYLCAWSVVAGRYPGELFFGEGSRLTVL.

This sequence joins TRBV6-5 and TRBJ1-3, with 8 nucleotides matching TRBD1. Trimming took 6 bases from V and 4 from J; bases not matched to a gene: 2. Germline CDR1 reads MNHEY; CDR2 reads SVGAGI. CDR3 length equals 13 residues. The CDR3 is CASRRTGGNTIYF. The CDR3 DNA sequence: TGTGCCAGCAGACGGACAGGGGGAAACACCATATATTTT.

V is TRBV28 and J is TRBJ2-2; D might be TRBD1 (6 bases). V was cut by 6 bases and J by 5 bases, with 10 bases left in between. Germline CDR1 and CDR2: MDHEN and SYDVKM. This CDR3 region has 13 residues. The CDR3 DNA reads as TGTGCCAGCAGCGTAGGGGGAACCGGGGAGCTGTTTTTT. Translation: CASSVGGTGELFF.

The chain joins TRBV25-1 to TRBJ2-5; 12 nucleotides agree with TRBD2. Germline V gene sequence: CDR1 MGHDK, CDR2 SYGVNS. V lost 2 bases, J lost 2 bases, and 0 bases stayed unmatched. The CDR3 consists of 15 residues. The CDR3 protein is CASSEGLAGQETQYF. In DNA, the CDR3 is TGTGCCAGCAGTGAAGGACTAGCGGGGCAAGAGACCCAGTACTTC.

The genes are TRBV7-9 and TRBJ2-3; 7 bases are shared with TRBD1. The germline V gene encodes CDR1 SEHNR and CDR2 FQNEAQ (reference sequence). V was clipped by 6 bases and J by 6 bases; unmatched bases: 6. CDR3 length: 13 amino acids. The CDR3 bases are TGTGCCAGCAGGCGAGGACAGGCGGATACGCAGTATTTT. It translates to CASRRGQADTQYF. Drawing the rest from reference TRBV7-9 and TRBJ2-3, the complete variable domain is DTGVSQNPRHKITKRGQNVTFRCDPISEHNRLYWYRQTLGQGPEFLTYFQNEAQLEKSRLLSDRFSAERPKGSFSTLEIQRTEQGDSAMYLCASRRGQADTQYFGPGTRLTVL.

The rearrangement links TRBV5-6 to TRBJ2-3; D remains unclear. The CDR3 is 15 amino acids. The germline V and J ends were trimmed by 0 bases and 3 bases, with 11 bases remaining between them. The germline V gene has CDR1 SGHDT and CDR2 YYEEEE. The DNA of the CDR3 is TGTGCCAGCAGCTTGGTCCCGGTATCGACAGATACGCAGTATTTT. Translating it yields CASSLVPVSTDTQYF.

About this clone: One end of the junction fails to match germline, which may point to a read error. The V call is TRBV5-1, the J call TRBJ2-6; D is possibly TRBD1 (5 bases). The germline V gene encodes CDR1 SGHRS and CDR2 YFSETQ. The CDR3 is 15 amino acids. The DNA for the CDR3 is TGCGCCAGCAGCTTGGAAGGCTCTGGGGCCAACGGCCTGACTTTC. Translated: CASSLEGSGANGLTF.

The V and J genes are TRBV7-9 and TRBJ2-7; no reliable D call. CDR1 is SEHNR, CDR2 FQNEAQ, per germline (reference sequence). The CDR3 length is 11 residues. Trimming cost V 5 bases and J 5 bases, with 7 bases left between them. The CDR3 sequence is CASSPLDEQYF. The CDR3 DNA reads TGTGCCAGCAGCCCCCTCGACGAGCAGTACTTC.

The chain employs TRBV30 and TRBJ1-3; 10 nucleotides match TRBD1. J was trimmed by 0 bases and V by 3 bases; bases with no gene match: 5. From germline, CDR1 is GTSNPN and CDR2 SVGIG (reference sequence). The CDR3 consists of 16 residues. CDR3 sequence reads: CAWSQTGGSSGNTIYF. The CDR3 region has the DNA TGTGCCTGGAGCCAGACAGGGGGCAGCTCTGGAAACACCATATATTTT.

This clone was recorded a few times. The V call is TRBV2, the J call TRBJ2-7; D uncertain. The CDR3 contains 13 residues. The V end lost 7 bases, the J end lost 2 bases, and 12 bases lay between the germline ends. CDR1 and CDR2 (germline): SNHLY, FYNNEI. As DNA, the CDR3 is TGTGCCAGCACCCGAGCGTCTACCTACGAGCAGTACTTC. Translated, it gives CASTRASTYEQYF.

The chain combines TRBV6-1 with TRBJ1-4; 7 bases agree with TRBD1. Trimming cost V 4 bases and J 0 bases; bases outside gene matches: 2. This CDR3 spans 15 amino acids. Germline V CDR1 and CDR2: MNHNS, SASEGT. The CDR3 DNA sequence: TGTGCCAGCAGTGCCGACAGGGCAACTAATGAAAAACTGTTTTTT. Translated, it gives CASSADRATNEKLFF.

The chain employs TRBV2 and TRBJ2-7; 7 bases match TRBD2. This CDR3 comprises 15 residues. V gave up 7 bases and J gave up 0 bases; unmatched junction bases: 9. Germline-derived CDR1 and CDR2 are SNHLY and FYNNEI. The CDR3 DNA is TGTGCCAGCAACCCATGGGGGGGTCCCTCCTACGAGCAGTACTTC. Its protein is CASNPWGGPSYEQYF.

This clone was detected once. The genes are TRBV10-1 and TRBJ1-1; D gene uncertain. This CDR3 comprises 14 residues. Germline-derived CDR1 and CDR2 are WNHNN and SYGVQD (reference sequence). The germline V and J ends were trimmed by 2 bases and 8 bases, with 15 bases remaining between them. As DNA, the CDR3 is TGCGCCAGCAGTGAGACCCCAGGACTAAGCGAAGCTTTCTTT. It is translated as CASSETPGLSEAFF.

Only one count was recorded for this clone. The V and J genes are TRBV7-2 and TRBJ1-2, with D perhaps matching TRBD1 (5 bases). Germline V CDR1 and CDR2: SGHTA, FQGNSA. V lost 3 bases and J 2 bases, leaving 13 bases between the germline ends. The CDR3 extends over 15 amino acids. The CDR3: CASSLGQNRNYGYTF. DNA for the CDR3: TGTGCCAGCAGCTTGGGTCAAAACAGGAACTATGGCTACACCTTC.

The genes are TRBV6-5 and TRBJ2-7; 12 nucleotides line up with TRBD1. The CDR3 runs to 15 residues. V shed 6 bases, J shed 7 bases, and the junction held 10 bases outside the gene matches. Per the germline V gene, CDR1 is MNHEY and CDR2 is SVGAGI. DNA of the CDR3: TGTGCCAGCAGCTCGACCGGGACAGGGGGCGGGGAGCAGTACTTC. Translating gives CASSSTGTGGGEQYF.

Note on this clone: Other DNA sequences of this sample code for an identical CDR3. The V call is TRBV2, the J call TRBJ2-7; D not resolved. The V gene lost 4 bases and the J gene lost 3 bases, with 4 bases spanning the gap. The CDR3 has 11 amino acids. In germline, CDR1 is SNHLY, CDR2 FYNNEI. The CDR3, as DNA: TGTGCCAGCAGTGCCCTCTACGAGCAGTACTTC. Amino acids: CASSALYEQYF.